These 16 T cell receptor beta chains share one sample of origin, sequenced in a study of T cells in Graves' hyperthyroidism and ophthalmopathy. Amplification yielded TCR beta CDR3 regions, with RNA transcripts as the source. HTBI primers were used for first-round RT-PCR of the TCR CDR3. TCRdb ran MiXCR on the multiplex PCR reads and lists one entry per CDR3 protein. The table includes fewer than 200,000 distinct CDR3 sequences, about 18% detected once. Sequencing used blood. The origin of the receptors is a woman in her 50s with Graves' hyperthyroidism.

Many counts were recorded for this clonotype. The chain has TRBV27 and TRBJ2-7; 11 bases line up with TRBD2. The V segment lost 6 bases and the J segment 6 bases; nucleotides outside the gene matches: 10. The germline V gene has CDR1 MNHEY and CDR2 SMNVEV (reference sequence). The CDR3 sequence is 15 residues long. The CDR3 sequence is CASSPTSGAPGEQYF. As DNA, the CDR3 is TGTGCCAGCAGCCCGACTAGCGGGGCACCAGGCGAGCAGTACTTC.

This chain joins TRBV12-3 or TRBV12-4 and TRBJ2-1; 14 bases align to TRBD2. V was pared by 4 bases and J by 12 bases, with 11 bases of the junction left unmatched. The CDR3 is made up of 16 amino acids. The CDR3 reads CASSYTPTSGGARQFF. The CDR3 nucleotides read TGTGCCAGCAGTTATACTCCGACTAGCGGGGGGGCAAGGCAGTTCTTC.

This clonotype was observed many times. The CDR3 DNA follows: TGCGCCAGCAGCTTGACGACAGGGGCTAATCAGCCCCAGCATTTT. Its protein product is CASSLTTGANQPQHF. The chain couples TRBV5-1 to TRBJ1-5, with 8 nucleotides matching TRBD1. J gave up 4 bases and V 1 base, and 4 bases lay outside the gene matches. CDR1 is SGHRS, CDR2 YFSETQ, per germline. The CDR3 has 15 residues.

In the case of this clonotype: A read error is possible here, since a much larger clone lies one base away. The rearrangement joins TRBV5-1 to TRBJ2-5; TRBD2 might be the D (7 bases). The CDR3 spans 16 residues. Germline V CDR1 and CDR2: SGHRS, YFSETQ. The CDR3 loop reads CPSSLPLGGHQETQYF. For the CDR3, the DNA is TGCCCCAGCAGCTTGCCCCTCGGGGGGCACCAAGAGACCCAGTACTTC.

J is TRBJ1-2 and V is TRBV6-1; maybe TRBD1 (6 bases). CDR1 MNHNS and CDR2 SASEGT come from the germline V gene. The CDR3 length is 13 residues. Deletions cut 6 bases from V and 4 bases from J, with 12 bases between. The CDR3 DNA is TGTGCCAGCAGATCCACAGGGTTCTATGGCTACACCTTC. Protein sequence: CASRSTGFYGYTF.

The sample holds many counts of this clonotype. The V and J genes are TRBV7-9 and TRBJ1-3; possibly TRBD1 for D (6 bases). With 2 bases removed from V and 2 bases from J, the gap between germline ends came to 10 bases. This CDR3 has 15 amino acids. Germline CDR1 SEHNR, CDR2 FQNEAQ (reference sequence). The CDR3 region is CASSLRGTAGNTIYF. CDR3 DNA: TGTGCCAGCAGCTTAAGGGGGACCGCTGGAAACACCATATATTTT.

This clonotype was found many times. The chain has TRBV2 and TRBJ2-7; maybe TRBD2 (5 bases). CDR3 length equals 12 residues. The germline V gene has CDR1 SNHLY and CDR2 FYNNEI. V gave up 3 bases and J gave up 3 bases, with 6 bases separating them. The CDR3 nucleotides read TGTGCCAGCAGTGAGGGAGACTACGAGCAGTACTTC. Amino acids: CASSEGDYEQYF.

This clonotype was observed at least ten times. The genes are TRBV6-1 and TRBJ1-4, with 7 bases aligning to TRBD1. This CDR3 spans 17 amino acids. The trim removed 6 bases at V and 4 bases at J, leaving 14 bases unmatched. Germline values: CDR1 MNHNS, CDR2 SASEGT. DNA of the CDR3: TGTGCCAGCAGAGGCCGACAGGGAGAGTCGGGTAATGAAAAACTGTTTTTT. Translation: CASRGRQGESGNEKLFF.

This clonotype has at least ten counts. V is TRBV7-2 and J is TRBJ1-5; no firm D call. V was trimmed by 5 bases and J by 7 bases, leaving 12 bases between them. Germline V gene lookup returns CDR1 SGHTA and CDR2 FQGNSA. The CDR3 loop spans 13 amino acids. The CDR3 reads CASSRPMEQPQHF. CDR3 bases: TGTGCCAGCAGCCGCCCGATGGAGCAGCCCCAGCATTTT.

On this clonotype itself: This sequence may be a read error, since a much larger clone differs from it by one base. The chain links TRBV10-2 to TRBJ2-5, with TRBD2 matching 8 bases. The CDR3 covers 14 residues. Germline V gene sequence: CDR1 WSHSY, CDR2 SAAADI. The CDR3 DNA is TGCGCCAGCAGACTAGCGGCCCACCAAGAGACCCGGTACTTC. This encodes CASRLAAHQETRYF.

This clonotype was recorded many times. The chain uses TRBV27 and TRBJ1-1; D gene unclear. The CDR3 has 14 residues. V gave up 8 bases and J gave up 1 base, with 14 bases separating them. In germline, CDR1 is MNHEY, CDR2 SMNVEV (reference sequence). The CDR3 bases are TGTGCCAGCGGAGGTGGATTCGCGAACACTGAAGCTTTCTTT. Protein product: CASGGGFANTEAFF.

This clonotype turned up a few times. This chain uses TRBV13 with TRBJ1-4, with unresolved D. Trimming pared 5 bases from V and 4 bases from J, leaving 11 bases between. The germline CDR1 and CDR2 sequences are PRHDT and FYEKMQ (reference sequence). CDR3 length: 14 amino acids. The CDR3 sequence: CASSAKWGNEKLFF. The CDR3 bases are TGTGCCAGCAGCGCAAAGTGGGGTAATGAAAAACTGTTTTTT.

V gene TRBV7-9 combines with J gene TRBJ1-3; D gene uncertain. There are 16 residues in the CDR3. Trimming cost V 5 bases and J 4 bases, with 18 bases left between them. CDR1 and CDR2 from the germline V gene are SEHNR and FQNEAQ (reference sequence). The CDR3, as DNA: TGTGCCAGCAGCCCCTTACTGGTTTTGAGAGGAAACACCATATATTTT. It translates to CASSPLLVLRGNTIYF.

J is TRBJ2-7 and V is TRBV28; possible D gene TRBD2, 6 bases. Looked up from germline, CDR1 is MDHEN and CDR2 is SYDVKM. The CDR3 contains 15 residues. The V end lost 1 base, the J end lost 2 bases, and 12 bases lay between the germline ends. For the CDR3, the DNA is TGTGCCAGCAGTTTATCTGGCGGGAACCCCTACGAGCAGTACTTC. Translated, it gives CASSLSGGNPYEQYF. Full variable domain (missing parts from reference TRBV28 and TRBJ2-7): DVKVTQSSRYLVKRTGEKVFLECVQDMDHENMFWYRQDPGLGLRLIYFSYDVKMKEKGDIPEGYSVSREKKERFSLILESASTNQTSMYLCASSLSGGNPYEQYFGPGTRLTVT.

The gene calls are TRBV7-6 and TRBJ2-7, with TRBD1 matching over 11 bases. Trimming cost V 9 bases and J 2 bases; bases outside gene matches: 9. Per the germline V gene, CDR1 is SGHVS and CDR2 is FNYEAQ. This CDR3 has 15 amino acids. This chain's CDR3 is CASSWGTGGTYEQYF. The CDR3 bases are TGTGCCAGTTCCTGGGGGACAGGGGGTACCTACGAGCAGTACTTC. The variable domain in full, with the rest retrieved from reference TRBV7-6 and TRBJ2-7, is GAGVSQSPRYKVTKRGQDVALRCDPISGHVSLYWYRQALGQGPEFLTYFNYEAQQDKSGLPNDRFSAERPEGSISTLTIQRTEQRDSAMYRCASSWGTGGTYEQYFGPGTRLTVT.

A remark on this clonotype: A much larger clone lies one base from this, so it may be a read error. The CDR3 DNA is TGTGCCAGCAGTTACCTCATAACGGGGGGTGACCAGTTCTTC. Its translation is CASSYLITGGDQFF. This chain joins TRBV6-5 and TRBJ2-1, with 7 nucleotides matching TRBD2. CDR1 is MNHEY, CDR2 SVGAGI, per germline. The CDR3 is made up of 14 amino acids. J lost 13 bases, V lost 2 bases, and 11 bases had no gene match.